This T cell receptor (beta chain) was observed in a study of shared clonotypes between healthy human individuals. General observations from the study: Larger estimated richness was generally seen in naive subsets than in memory subsets.

Deep was the level used in running the assay. The protocol was immunoSEQ multiplex PCR, while the TCRdb copy is restricted to in-frame clones and leaves out a portion. The sample includes about 600,000 clones, approximately 97% seen only once; the top ten take less than 0.065%. Looked up from germline, CDR1 is MNHNS and CDR2 is SASEGT. The CDR3 is 13 amino acids. Between the trimmed V and J ends, which lost 7 bases and 4 bases, there was a span of 11 bases. As regards this clone: The antigen is not known.

This chain links TRBV6-1 with TRBJ1-5; weak D call: TRBD1 (5 bases). The specimen sequenced was naive CD4+ T cells sorted from blood. The subset denotes: CD45RA+ positively selected. The sequence was obtained from a woman aged 25 to 39 in good health. Written as DNA, the CDR3 is TGTGCCAGCACAACGGGGGGGAATCAGCCCCAGCATTTT. Its translation: CASTTGGNQPQHF.